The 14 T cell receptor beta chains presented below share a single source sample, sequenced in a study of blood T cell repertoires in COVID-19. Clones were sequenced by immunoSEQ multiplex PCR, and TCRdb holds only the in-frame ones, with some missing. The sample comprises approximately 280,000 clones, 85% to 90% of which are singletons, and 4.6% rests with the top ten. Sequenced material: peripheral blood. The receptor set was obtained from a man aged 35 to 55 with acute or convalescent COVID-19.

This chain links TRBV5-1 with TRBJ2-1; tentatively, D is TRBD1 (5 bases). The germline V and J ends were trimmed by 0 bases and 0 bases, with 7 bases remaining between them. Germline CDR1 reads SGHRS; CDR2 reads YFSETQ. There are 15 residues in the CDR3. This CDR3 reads CASSLGQSSYNEQFF. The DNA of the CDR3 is TGCGCCAGCAGCTTGGGACAGAGCTCCTACAATGAGCAGTTCTTC. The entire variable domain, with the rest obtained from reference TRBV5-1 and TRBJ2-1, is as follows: KAGVTQTPRYLIKTRGQQVTLSCSPISGHRSVSWYQQTPGQGLQFLFEYFSETQRNKGNFPGRFSGRQFSNSRSEMNVSTLELGDSALYLCASSLGQSSYNEQFFGPGTRLTVL.

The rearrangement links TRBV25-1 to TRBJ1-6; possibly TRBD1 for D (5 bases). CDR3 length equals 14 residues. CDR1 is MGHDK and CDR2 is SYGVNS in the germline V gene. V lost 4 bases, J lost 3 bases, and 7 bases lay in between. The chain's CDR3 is CASSGQIYNSPLHF. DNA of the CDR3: TGTGCCAGCAGTGGACAGATCTATAATTCACCCCTCCACTTT.

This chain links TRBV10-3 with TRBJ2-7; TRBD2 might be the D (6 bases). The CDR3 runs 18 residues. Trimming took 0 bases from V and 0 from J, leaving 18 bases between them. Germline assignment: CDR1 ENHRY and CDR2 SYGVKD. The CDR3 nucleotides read TGTGCCATCAGTGAGTCGACTGTTGGCGGGACCCTCTCCTACGAGCAGTACTTC. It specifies CAISESTVGGTLSYEQYF.

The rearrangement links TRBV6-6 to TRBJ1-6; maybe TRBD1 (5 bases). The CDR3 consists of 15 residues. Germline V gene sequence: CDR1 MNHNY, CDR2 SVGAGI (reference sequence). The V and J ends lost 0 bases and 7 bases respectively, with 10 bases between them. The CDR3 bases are TGTGCCAGCAGTTACTCCCAGGGCACCAATTCACCCCTCCACTTT. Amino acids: CASSYSQGTNSPLHF.

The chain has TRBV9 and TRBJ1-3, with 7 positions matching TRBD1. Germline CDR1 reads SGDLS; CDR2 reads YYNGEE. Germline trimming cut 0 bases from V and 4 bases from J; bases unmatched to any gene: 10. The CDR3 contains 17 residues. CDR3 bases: TGTGCCAGCAGCGTAGACCCCCAAGACAGGGCCGGAAACACCATATATTTT. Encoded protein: CASSVDPQDRAGNTIYF.

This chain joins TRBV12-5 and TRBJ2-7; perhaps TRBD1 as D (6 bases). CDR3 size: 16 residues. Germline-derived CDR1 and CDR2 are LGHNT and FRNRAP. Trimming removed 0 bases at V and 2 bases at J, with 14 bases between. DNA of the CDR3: TGTGCTAGTGGTTTGGTAACGGCAGGGGCTCCCTACGAGCAGTACTTC. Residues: CASGLVTAGAPYEQYF. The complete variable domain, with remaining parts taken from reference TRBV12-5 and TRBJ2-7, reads DARVTQTPRHKVTEMGQEVTMRCQPILGHNTVFWYRQTMMQGLELLAYFRNRAPLDDSGMPKDRFSAEMPDATLATLKIQPSEPRDSAVYFCASGLVTAGAPYEQYFGPGTRLTVT.

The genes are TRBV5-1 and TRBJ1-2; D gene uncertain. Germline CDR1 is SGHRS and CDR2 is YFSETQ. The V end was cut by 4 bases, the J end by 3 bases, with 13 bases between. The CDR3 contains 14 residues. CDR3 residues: CASSPTVPYYGYTF. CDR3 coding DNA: TGCGCCAGCAGCCCCACGGTTCCATACTATGGCTACACCTTC.

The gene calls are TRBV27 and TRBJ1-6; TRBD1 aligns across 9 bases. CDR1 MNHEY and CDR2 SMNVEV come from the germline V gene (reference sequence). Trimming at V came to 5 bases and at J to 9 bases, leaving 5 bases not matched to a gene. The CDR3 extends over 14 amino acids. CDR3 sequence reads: CASSLQGAFSPLHF. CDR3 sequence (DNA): TGTGCCAGCAGTCTACAGGGGGCCTTTTCACCCCTCCACTTT.

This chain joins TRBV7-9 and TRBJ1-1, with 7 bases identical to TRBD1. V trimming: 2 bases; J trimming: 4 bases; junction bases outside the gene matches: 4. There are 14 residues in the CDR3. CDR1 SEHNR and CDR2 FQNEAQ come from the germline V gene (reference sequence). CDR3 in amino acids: CASSLRAGGTEAFF. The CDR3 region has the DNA TGTGCCAGCAGCTTACGTGCAGGGGGCACTGAAGCTTTCTTT. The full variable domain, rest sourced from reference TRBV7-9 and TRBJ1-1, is DTGVSQNPRHKITKRGQNVTFRCDPISEHNRLYWYRQTLGQGPEFLTYFQNEAQLEKSRLLSDRFSAERPKGSFSTLEIQRTEQGDSAMYLCASSLRAGGTEAFFGQGTRLTVV.

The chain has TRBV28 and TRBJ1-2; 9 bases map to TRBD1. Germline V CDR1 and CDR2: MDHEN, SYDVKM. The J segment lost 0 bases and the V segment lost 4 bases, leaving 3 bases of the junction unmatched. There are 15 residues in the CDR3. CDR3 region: CASSSQGAANYGYTF. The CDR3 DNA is TGTGCCAGCAGTTCACAGGGGGCCGCTAACTATGGCTACACCTTC.

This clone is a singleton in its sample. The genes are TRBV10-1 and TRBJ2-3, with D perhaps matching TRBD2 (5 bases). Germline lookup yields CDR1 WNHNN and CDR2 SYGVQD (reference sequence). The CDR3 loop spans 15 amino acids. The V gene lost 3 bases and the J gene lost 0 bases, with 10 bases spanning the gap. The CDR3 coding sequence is TGCGCCAGCAGTGATGGACTCCTCAGCACAGATACGCAGTATTTT. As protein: CASSDGLLSTDTQYF.

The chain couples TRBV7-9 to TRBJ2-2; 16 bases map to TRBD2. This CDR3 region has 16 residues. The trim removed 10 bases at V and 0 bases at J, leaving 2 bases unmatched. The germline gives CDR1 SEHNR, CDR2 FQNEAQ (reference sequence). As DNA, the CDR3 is TGTGCCATCGGGACTAGCGGGGGGGCGAACACCGGGGAGCTGTTTTTT. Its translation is CAIGTSGGANTGELFF.

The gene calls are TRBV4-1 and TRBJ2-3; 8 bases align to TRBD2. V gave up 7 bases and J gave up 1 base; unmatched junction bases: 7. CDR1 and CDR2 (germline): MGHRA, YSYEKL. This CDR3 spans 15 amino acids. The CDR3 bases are TGCGCCAGCACCCGGGCGGGGGGCCGCACAGATACGCAGTATTTT. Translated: CASTRAGGRTDTQYF.

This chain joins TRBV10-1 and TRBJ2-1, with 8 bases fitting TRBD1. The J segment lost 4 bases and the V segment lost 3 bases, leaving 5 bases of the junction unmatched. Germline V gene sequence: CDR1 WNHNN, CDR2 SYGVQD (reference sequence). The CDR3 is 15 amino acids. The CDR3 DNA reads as TGCGCCAGCAGTGAAGACAGGGGACTTTACAATGAGCAGTTCTTC. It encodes CASSEDRGLYNEQFF.